This T cell receptor (beta chain) emerged from a study of CD8 T cells in ankylosing spondylitis. Whole-study findings and limits: Characteristic, it appeared, of ankylosing spondylitis blood was a TCR beta motif of several highly homologous variants.

TCRdb fed the 5' RACE reads into MiXCR, producing one record per CDR3 protein. This sample has around 890,000 distinct CDR3 sequences, with 12% found just once. The sample holds many counts of this clonotype. Its specificity is unknown. The receptor comes from a male donor with ankylosing spondylitis. The sample comprised blood, either unsorted or a sorted T cell fraction (not recorded which).

CDR3 amino acids: CAISEIAGGSDTQYF. The CDR3 DNA reads TGTGCCATCAGTGAGATAGCGGGAGGGTCAGATACGCAGTATTTT. V and J are TRBV10-3 and TRBJ2-3, with 11 bases lining up with TRBD2. V gave up 2 bases and J gave up 4 bases; unmatched junction bases: 2. The CDR3 totals 15 residues. Germline CDR1 reads ENHRY; CDR2 reads SYGVKD.